These 27 T cell receptor beta chains were sequenced from one sample in a study of cytomegalovirus exposure and HLA in healthy donors. PCR primers comprised 60 Vbeta and 13 Jbeta primers. Sequencing used immunoSEQ multiplex PCR; TCRdb keeps in-frame clones, though not all of them. Of roughly 120,000 clones detected, approximately 74% appear once; the ten largest clones hold 4% to 5%. Source material: PBMCs. These receptors all stem from a woman between 40 and 55 years old in good health and CMV-seropositive.

This clone came up a few times. The rearrangement links TRBV7-9 to TRBJ1-4; tentatively, D is TRBD1 (6 bases). This CDR3 has 13 amino acids. Germline V CDR1 and CDR2: SEHNR, FQNEAQ (reference sequence). V lost 6 bases, J lost 8 bases, and 13 bases lay in between. Here the CDR3 DNA reads TGTGCCAGCAGTAACCAGGGGAGAGAAAAACTGTTTTTT. As protein: CASSNQGREKLFF. The complete variable domain, with remaining parts taken from reference TRBV7-9 and TRBJ1-4, reads DTGVSQNPRHKITKRGQNVTFRCDPISEHNRLYWYRQTLGQGPEFLTYFQNEAQLEKSRLLSDRFSAERPKGSFSTLEIQRTEQGDSAMYLCASSNQGREKLFFGSGTQLSVL.

The chain is built from TRBV5-1 and TRBJ2-2; 9 nucleotides align to TRBD1. Germline V CDR1 and CDR2: SGHRS, YFSETQ. The CDR3 sequence is 16 residues long. The V and J ends lost 4 bases and 6 bases, in that order; junction bases with no gene match: 10. The CDR3 nucleotides are TGCGCCAGCAGCCCTACACAGGGGGCGATCGCCGGGGAGCTGTTTTTT. Translation: CASSPTQGAIAGELFF.

The chain has TRBV4-1 and TRBJ1-2, with 10 bases matching TRBD1. The CDR3 runs 15 residues. The germline V gene encodes CDR1 MGHRA and CDR2 YSYEKL. Trimming removed 5 bases from V and 7 bases from J; junction bases left unmatched: 10. CDR3 residues: CASSSRDRGEGGYTF. The CDR3 nucleotides read TGCGCCAGCAGCAGCCGGGACAGGGGCGAGGGTGGCTACACCTTC.

The chain combines TRBV9 with TRBJ2-2; TRBD2 matches at 12 bases. This CDR3 region has 19 residues. The germline V gene encodes CDR1 SGDLS and CDR2 YYNGEE. V lost 4 bases to trimming and J lost 4 bases; unmatched junction nucleotides: 14. The CDR3: CASSPRPWTSGDSTGELFF. As DNA, the CDR3 is TGTGCCAGCAGCCCAAGGCCCTGGACTAGCGGGGACTCCACCGGGGAGCTGTTTTTT. The full variable domain, rest sourced from reference TRBV9 and TRBJ2-2, is DSGVTQTPKHLITATGQRVTLRCSPRSGDLSVYWYQQSLDQGLQFLIQYYNGEERAKGNILERFSAQQFPDLHSELNLSSLELGDSALYFCASSPRPWTSGDSTGELFFGEGSRLTVL.

The genes are TRBV7-2 and TRBJ1-1, with TRBD1 identical over 7 bases. The CDR3 has 15 residues. The germline V gene has CDR1 SGHTA and CDR2 FQGNSA. V was clipped by 5 bases and J by 0 bases; unmatched bases: 6. The CDR3 bases are TGTGCCAGCAGCGTGACAGGGTCCATGAACACTGAAGCTTTCTTT. Translation: CASSVTGSMNTEAFF. Based on the CDR3 plus reference TRBV7-2 and TRBJ1-1, the full variable domain is GAGVSQSPSNKVTEKGKDVELRCDPISGHTALYWYRQSLGQGLEFLIYFQGNSAPDKSGLPSDRFSAERTGGSVSTLTIQRTQQEDSAVYLCASSVTGSMNTEAFFGQGTRLTVV.

The V gene is TRBV30, the J gene TRBJ1-5, with D uncertain. Germline loops: CDR1 GTSNPN, CDR2 SVGIG (reference sequence). The length of the CDR3 is 11 residues. The germline V and J ends were trimmed by 3 bases and 11 bases, with 11 bases remaining between them. The DNA of the CDR3 is TGTGCCTGGAGCGGACTTGGGGCCCAGCATTTT. The encoded protein is CAWSGLGAQHF.

The V and J genes are TRBV29-1 and TRBJ2-6; 9 positions agree with TRBD1. The J segment lost 4 bases and the V segment lost 6 bases, leaving 4 bases of the junction unmatched. This CDR3 contains 14 residues. Germline lookup yields CDR1 SQVTM and CDR2 ANQGSEA. Here the CDR3 reads CSVWDRVGANVLTF. Written as DNA, the CDR3 is TGCAGCGTGTGGGACAGGGTCGGGGCCAACGTCCTGACTTTC.

V usage is TRBV5-1 and J usage is TRBJ1-5, with D possibly TRBD1 on 6 matching bases. Germline assignment: CDR1 SGHRS and CDR2 YFSETQ. Deletions cut 4 bases from V and 5 bases from J, with 19 bases between. The CDR3 runs 16 residues. CDR3 bases: TGCGCCAGCAGCAGAACGACAGGCGTTGGGTATCAGCCCCAGCATTTT. Translated, it gives CASSRTTGVGYQPQHF.

V gene TRBV19 combines with J gene TRBJ1-4; TRBD1 aligns across 11 bases. Germline CDR1 LNHDA, CDR2 SQIVND (reference sequence). V lost 4 bases to trimming and J lost 0 bases; unmatched junction nucleotides: 10. The CDR3 runs 19 residues. The CDR3 here is CASSRNGQGARATNEKLFF. The CDR3 DNA reads TGTGCCAGTAGTAGAAACGGACAGGGGGCCCGAGCAACTAATGAAAAACTGTTTTTT.

The V and J genes are TRBV6-5 and TRBJ2-3, with 10 nucleotides matching TRBD1. CDR1 is MNHEY, CDR2 SVGAGI, per germline. The trim removed 6 bases at V and 7 bases at J, leaving 7 bases unmatched. CDR3 length equals 14 residues. The chain's CDR3 is CASSPGTGAYTQYF. The CDR3 region has the DNA TGTGCCAGCAGCCCCGGGACAGGGGCATATACGCAGTATTTT.

This CDR3 is CASSFKGQGPSTDTQYF. CDR3 bases: TGCGCCAGCAGCTTTAAGGGACAGGGCCCTAGCACAGATACGCAGTATTTT. The V call is TRBV5-1, the J call TRBJ2-3; 9 bases map to TRBD1. Losses at the gene ends were 2 bases for V and 0 bases for J; bases not matched to a gene: 7. Germline assignment: CDR1 SGHRS and CDR2 YFSETQ. The CDR3 is 17 amino acids.

The chain's CDR3 is CASSARGLAGGRGNEQFF. DNA of the CDR3: TGTGCCAGCAGTGCCAGGGGACTAGCGGGGGGAAGGGGCAATGAGCAGTTCTTC. The gene calls are TRBV9 and TRBJ2-1; 15 bases agree with TRBD2. In germline, CDR1 is SGDLS, CDR2 YYNGEE. With 5 bases clipped from V and 6 bases from J, the junction kept 12 bases outside the gene matches. The CDR3 totals 18 residues.

This clone has more than one count but fewer than ten. This chain joins TRBV30 and TRBJ2-3; the match to TRBD2 covers 16 bases. CDR1 is GTSNPN, CDR2 SVGIG, per germline (reference sequence). The junction had 7 bases not matched to a gene; V was cut back by 6 bases and J by 4 bases. The CDR3 has 16 residues. The CDR3 nucleotides read TGTGCCTGTTCCGGGACTAGCGGGGGGGCGGCAGATACGCAGTATTTT. Protein sequence: CACSGTSGGAADTQYF. The entire variable domain, with the rest obtained from reference TRBV30 and TRBJ2-3, is as follows: SQTIHQWPATLVQPVGSPLSLECTVEGTSNPNLYWYRQAAGRGLQLLFYSVGIGQISSEVPQNLSASRPQDRQFILSSKKLLLSDSGFYLCACSGTSGGAADTQYFGPGTRLTVL.

This clone was recorded only once. Relative to the germline gene, one junction end is altered; a read error may explain this. The J gene is TRBJ1-5, the V gene TRBV7-9; TRBD1 agrees at 7 bases. CDR1 is SEHNR, CDR2 FQNEAQ, per germline (reference sequence). This CDR3 comprises 15 residues. CDR3 nucleotides: TGTTCCAGCAGCTTAGGGACAGCAAACAATCAGCCCCAGCATTTT. It encodes CSSSLGTANNQPQHF.

This chain links TRBV13 with TRBJ2-5; D is possibly TRBD2 (6 bases). The J call may be in error: the DNA end matches TRBJ2-7 better. The CDR3 contains 15 residues. CDR1 is PRHDT, CDR2 FYEKMQ, per germline (reference sequence). This chain's CDR3 is CASSLGRDFSYEQYF. CDR3 coding DNA: TGTGCCAGCAGCTTAGGCCGGGACTTCTCCTACGAGCAGTACTTC.

V gene TRBV6-7 combines with J gene TRBJ2-1, with TRBD2 matching 11 bases. TRBV6-7 is annotated as an ORF whose role is uncertain. With 7 bases clipped from V and 5 bases from J, the junction kept 19 bases outside the gene matches. The CDR3 has 19 residues. CDR3 protein: CASNQRLVAGGPMDNEQFF. The CDR3 coding sequence is TGTGCCAGCAATCAGAGGTTGGTAGCGGGGGGGCCCATGGACAATGAGCAGTTCTTC.

This sequence joins TRBV11-1 and TRBJ2-5; D remains unclear. The CDR3 consists of 11 residues. From germline, CDR1 is SGHAT and CDR2 FQDESV (reference sequence). The V end lost 4 bases, the J end lost 2 bases, and 2 bases lay between the germline ends. The CDR3 bases are TGTGCCAGCAGCTCACAAGAGACCCAGTACTTC. Residues: CASSSQETQYF. Full variable domain (missing parts from reference TRBV11-1 and TRBJ2-5): EAEVAQSPRYKITEKSQAVAFWCDPISGHATLYWYRQILGQGPELLVQFQDESVVDDSQLPKDRFSAERLKGVDSTLKIQPAELGDSAMYLCASSSQETQYFGPGTRLLVL.

This rearrangement joins TRBV4-1 to TRBJ1-2, with D unclear. CDR1 MGHRA and CDR2 YSYEKL come from the germline V gene. This CDR3 is built from 13 residues. Trimming took off 0 bases at V and 8 bases at J, with 10 bases between the two ends. This CDR3 reads CASSQESYGGYTF. The CDR3 DNA sequence: TGCGCCAGCAGCCAAGAGTCTTACGGGGGCTACACCTTC.

This clone was counted a single time. CDR3 coding DNA: TGTGCCAGCAGCGAAGGAGCTAGCGGGGGGGCCGGAGAGACCCAGTACTTC. This codes for CASSEGASGGAGETQYF. The chain joins TRBV9 to TRBJ2-5; 12 bases align to TRBD2. The germline V gene encodes CDR1 SGDLS and CDR2 YYNGEE. V lost 3 bases, J lost 4 bases, and 10 bases stayed unmatched. This CDR3 comprises 17 residues.

The chain couples TRBV27 to TRBJ2-3, with 13 bases that match TRBD2. The length of the CDR3 is 15 residues. J gave up 4 bases and V 5 bases, and 3 bases lay outside the gene matches. CDR1 is MNHEY and CDR2 is SMNVEV in the germline V gene (reference sequence). The CDR3 sequence: CASSIGLAGADTQYF. CDR3 coding DNA: TGTGCCAGCAGTATAGGACTAGCGGGAGCAGATACGCAGTATTTT.

The V gene is TRBV4-3, the J gene TRBJ2-1, with a possible D match to TRBD2 (7 bases). Trimming took 0 bases from V and 8 from J, leaving 20 bases between them. This CDR3 has 17 amino acids. The germline gives CDR1 LGHNA, CDR2 YSLEER. The CDR3 spells CASSQEGVRGGGDEQFF. CDR3 bases: TGCGCCAGCAGCCAAGAGGGGGTTAGGGGGGGTGGGGATGAGCAGTTCTTC.

The chain carries TRBV9 and TRBJ2-3; 12 bases fit TRBD2. V was clipped by 0 bases and J by 1 base; unmatched bases: 9. This CDR3 has 19 amino acids. Looked up from germline, CDR1 is SGDLS and CDR2 is YYNGEE. For the CDR3, the DNA is TGTGCCAGCAGCGTAGCGGCTAGCGGGGGGGTTTTCGGCACAGATACGCAGTATTTT. Amino acid sequence: CASSVAASGGVFGTDTQYF.

The rearrangement joins TRBV19 to TRBJ2-5; 7 bases map to TRBD1. This CDR3 has 16 residues. From germline, CDR1 is LNHDA and CDR2 SQIVND (reference sequence). V lost 3 bases and J lost 1; bases outside the gene matches: 8. The CDR3 nucleotides are TGTGCCAGTAGTATTGGGTTTGGGACAGTCCAAGAGACCCAGTACTTC. This encodes CASSIGFGTVQETQYF.

This clone has a handful of counts. The chain employs TRBV2 and TRBJ2-7, with 13 bases that match TRBD2. CDR1 and CDR2 from the germline V gene are SNHLY and FYNNEI. Losses at the gene ends were 6 bases for V and 6 bases for J; bases not matched to a gene: 14. The CDR3 has 17 amino acids. The CDR3 DNA follows: TGTGCCAGCAGGGCTCGAGGCCAGTGGACTAGCGGGAGCGAGCAGTACTTC. Translated, it gives CASRARGQWTSGSEQYF.

The V gene is TRBV30, the J gene TRBJ1-5; D is unresolved. The CDR3 spans 15 residues. The ends were cut back, 0 bases at V and 0 bases at J, with 9 bases in the middle. CDR1 GTSNPN and CDR2 SVGIG come from the germline V gene (reference sequence). CDR3 DNA sequence: TGTGCCTGGAGTGTACGCGGATATAGCAATCAGCCCCAGCATTTT. Its translation: CAWSVRGYSNQPQHF.

Turning to this clone: The sample carries other DNA sequences with the same CDR3. The V gene is TRBV19, the J gene TRBJ2-1, with D perhaps matching TRBD2 (5 bases). Germline values: CDR1 LNHDA, CDR2 SQIVND (reference sequence). The CDR3 has 15 amino acids. V shed 1 base and J shed 2 bases, with 9 bases lying between them. CDR3 region: CASSIGGGPYNEQFF. In DNA, the CDR3 is TGTGCCAGTAGTATAGGCGGAGGCCCCTACAATGAGCAGTTCTTC.

This clone has only one observation. The rearrangement joins TRBV13 to TRBJ2-5, with D possibly matching TRBD1 (6 bases). With 3 bases removed from V and 3 bases from J, the gap between germline ends came to 11 bases. Per germline, CDR1 PRHDT and CDR2 FYEKMQ (reference sequence). CDR3 length: 14 residues. The CDR3 bases are TGTGCCAGCAGCTTCCGGACAGACGAAGAGACCCAGTACTTC. Translation gives CASSFRTDEETQYF.